This T cell receptor beta chain was sequenced during a study of blood T cells in healthy people across ages (dated by TCRdb to between 2014 and 2016). Context from the whole study: In model experiments, template switching captured roughly one uniquely barcoded TCR beta cDNA molecule for every two T cells. To avoid experimental bias, donors of different ages were spread randomly across the sequencing lanes. Four age groups were formed from the donors: young (average roughly 16 years), middle-aged (around 40), aged (roughly 59) and long-lived (approximately 80). Using the same blood draw, the study looked at two additional independent replicas of 1 million unique cDNA reads for two donors, one aged 18 to 30 and the other aged 80 or older. The study measured age-related changes in TCR beta repertoire diversity using deep sequencing normalized with unique cDNA molecular identifiers.

Donors were a few dozen systemically healthy Caucasian individuals from Russia aged roughly 6 to 90 years. Ten milliliters of peripheral blood were drawn from each donor into EDTA-treated Vacutainer tubes. PBMCs were isolated by Ficoll-Paque density-gradient centrifugation, with at least 6 million obtained per sample. Trizol reagent was used to extract total RNA from PBMCs, with at least 6 micrograms per sample. Naive CD45RAhigh/CD27high T cell percentages were measured by flow cytometry on a PBMC aliquot from every donor. Points on this clonotype: Its specific antigen is unknown. Mismatch with germline at one junction end may stem from a read error.

Broad study findings and their caveats: The CMV infection status of donors was not known, potentially confounding age-related changes in expanded clonotypes. Compared with the aged group, the long-lived group had more naive CD4+ T cells, fewer expanded clones and increased TCR diversity, suggesting age selection. Observed TCR beta diversity correlated strongly with the percentage of naive T cells measured by flow cytometry. Bulk unsorted PBMC profiling prevented conclusive comparison of naive and antigen-experienced compartments. Estimates of total diversity based on one million sequenced T cells were regarded as lower bounds and as underestimates. Observed TCR beta diversity per million T cells fell roughly linearly with age, and a significant reduction was already apparent by age roughly 40.

The method was 5' RACE. Sequencer: Illumina HiSeq 2500. A second roughly 7 to 11 cycle PCR used a sample-barcoded 5' primer and a J-beta primer mix. A template-switch 5' adaptor carrying 12 random nucleotides introduced a unique molecular identifier onto each TCR beta cDNA molecule. At least 2.5 million CDR3-containing paired-end reads were obtained from each sample. The Mint cDNA synthesis kit, primed by a TRBC-specific oligonucleotide, was used to synthesize first-strand cDNA from all RNA. After uracil-DNA glycosylase treatment, a first 18-cycle PCR used universal primers M1SS and BC2_uni_R on all cDNA. The authors' pipeline ran thus. For normalization, 1 million high-quality reads were randomly selected from each sample, with every read carrying a distinct molecular identifier. Reads sharing molecular identifiers were discarded rather than binned into consensus sequences. MiTCR, with a Q25 quality threshold and the strictest error-elimination algorithm, was used for CDR3 identification, clonotype clustering and error correction. A nonparametric unseen species model with Euler transformation was used to estimate a lower bound on total TCR beta diversity. TCRdb itself trimmed the public reads at Q25 with fastp, ran MiXCR and retained productive beta chains. Under each unique CDR3 protein, matching rows form one entry showing the most common genes and DNA. The V and J calls shown here were made by TCRdb, not taken from the authors' results. For this sample there are 1,500,000 or so distinct CDR3 sequences; almost 60% appear just once. The ten most abundant clones make up 6.5% to 8% of the sample.

According to the germline V gene (reference sequence), CDR1 reads MNHNY and CDR2 reads SVGAGI. The CDR3 holds 14 amino acids from the cysteine to the phenylalanine. Only the CDR3 portion is preserved as DNA: 42 bases, with reading frame beginning at the first base. Sequencing was carried out using blood. The receptor chain draws on TRBV6-6 and TRBJ2-1; 7 bases in between match TRBD1. This receptor was obtained from a man between 18 and 29 years old in good health. The CDR3 loop reads CAGSRDSSYNEQFF. The DNA is TGTGCCGGCAGTAGGGACAGCTCCTACAATGAGCAGTTCTTC.